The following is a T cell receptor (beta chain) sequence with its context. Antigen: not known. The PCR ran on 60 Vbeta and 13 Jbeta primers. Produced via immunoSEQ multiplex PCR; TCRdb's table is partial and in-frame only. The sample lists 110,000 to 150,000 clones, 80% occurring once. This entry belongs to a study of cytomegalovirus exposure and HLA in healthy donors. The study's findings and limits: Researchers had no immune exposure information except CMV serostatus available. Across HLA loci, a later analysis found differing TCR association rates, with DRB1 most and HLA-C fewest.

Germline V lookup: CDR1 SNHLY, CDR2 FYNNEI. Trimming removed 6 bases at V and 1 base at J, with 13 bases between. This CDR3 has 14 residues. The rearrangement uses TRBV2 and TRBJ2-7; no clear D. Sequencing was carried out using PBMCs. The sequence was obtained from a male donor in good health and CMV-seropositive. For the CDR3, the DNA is TGTGCCAGCAGATCGTCGTTCGGGTCCTACGAGCAGTACTTC. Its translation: CASRSSFGSYEQYF.